This TCR beta chain was identified in a study of cytomegalovirus exposure and HLA in healthy donors (TCRdb year 2017). Regarding the study in general: An earlier analysis of roughly 610 of the donors reported 250 to 300 Gb of sequence data and 117 million unique TCR beta sequences obtained from about 180 million T cells. An early release covering more than 500 HLA-typed donors comprised approximately 290 gigabases of sequencing data and about 90 million unique TCR sequences. Of the roughly 420 genotyped donors, 75% to 85% were placed in the genetic ancestry cluster associated with self-reported Caucasian donors. The study aimed to test whether signatures of past pathogen exposure could be identified by cataloging public T cell receptors. The study used immunosequencing to profile the T cell repertoires of approximately 650 subjects and linked those repertoires to cytomegalovirus serostatus. Along with the approximately 650-subject first cohort, a separate validation cohort of 120 different subjects was used. To predict cytomegalovirus infection status, the study combined high-throughput TCR immunosequencing, statistical association of individual TCRs with disease status, and machine learning. A later analysis re-analyzed previously published TCR beta repertoires from 666 donors and added high-resolution HLA genotyping to study TCR occurrence patterns. Rather than drawing on any new phenotypic data, the later analysis identified candidate immune exposures from TCR beta sequences and the way those sequences occurred across donors. An earlier analysis of around 640 of the donors used high-throughput TCR beta sequencing to judge whether each TCR beta V gene segment behaved as functional or pseudogenic. Donor age, sex, ethnicity and CMV serostatus were compiled alongside the repertoire data. In a later genetic analysis, genome-wide SNP genotypes for about 60% of the 666 donors were used, and that subset was treated as a discovery cohort. Every discovery cohort repertoire had been produced on one sequencing platform. HLA typing covered class I and class II loci at four-digit resolution. Typing coverage differed by locus: A, B, C, DRB1 and DQB1 were typed in roughly 620-640 donors, DQA1 in approximately 520, DPA1 in 600 to 610, and DPB1 in 400 to 480. Roughly 5 DR-DQ haplotypes were handled as single units for association and clustering, since linkage in the cohort was strong. Among about 360 genotyped donors of the cohort, an average of around 240,000 unique TCR beta nucleotide sequences were sequenced per donor, roughly 18% of them non-productive.

The cohort comprised 710 or so healthy bone marrow donors. At the time of sampling, all cohort members were nominally healthy, though unrecorded immune exposures were likely present. The donor tested CMV seropositive and was one of the 289 seropositive cohort members. A peripheral blood sample was provided by each donor, and peripheral blood mononuclear cells were used for TCR beta sequencing. The Qiagen DNeasy Blood Extraction Kit was used to extract genomic DNA from the blood cell samples. The paper as a whole reports these results and caveats: Specific HLA alleles were associated with 15,000 to 20,000 TCR beta sequences at a false discovery rate of 0.05 in a later analysis. Roughly uniform sequencing depth across donors was assumed in presence/absence analyses, although this assumption may not hold. In a later analysis, TCR association rates were found to vary across HLA loci, with the most associated TCRs seen for DRB1 alleles and the fewest for HLA-C alleles. Correlated functional status among segregating V segments might be attributable to linkage disequilibrium, but an unknown experimental factor could not be ruled out. HLA typing was unavailable for some donors at each locus, so association tests used only the typed subset. When HLA alleles, especially DR and DQ, strongly co-occurred, TCR associations were difficult to assign to individual alleles. In a later analysis, HLA-associated TCR beta chains were found to be more clonally expanded and to have lower generation probabilities than equally common non-associated chains. The study listed over 150 TCR beta chains as associated with cytomegalovirus. A later analysis found that most CMV-associated TCR beta chains appeared HLA-restricted, with HLA associations seemingly driven largely by CMV exposure. An association between a missense DCLRE1C variant and V-gene and J-gene trimming of TCR beta chains was found in a later genetic analysis and replicated in an independent cohort. According to a later genetic analysis, donors in an Asian-associated ancestry cluster had fewer N-insertions in productive TCRs than the roughly 660-donor mean. The sequencing pipeline was judged likely to have produced a cluster of highly shared sequence variants as a technical artifact. Some IMGT-functional V segments, including TRBV6-2 and TRBV6-3, could not be told apart with the 87-base-pair reads, so those segments were excluded. The classifier was reported to diagnose cytomegalovirus status with high specificity and sensitivity in both the original and validation cohorts. Immune exposure information for the cohort was limited to CMV serostatus. In vitro tests confirmed that three of the cytomegalovirus-associated TCR beta chains recognize cytomegalovirus antigens. Only TCR beta chains were sequenced in this cohort, and the absence of alpha or paired-chain data limited detectable features. According to a later analysis, parvovirus B19, influenza, CMV and Epstein-Barr virus appeared linked to several top co-occurrence clusters. Because counts were too low, about 17 rarely observed V segments, including chromosome 9 orphons, were excluded from the earlier analysis of 587 of the donors. Across donors, most TCR sequences were observed very rarely, whereas some public TCRs were present in many individuals. The authors suggested that the approach could potentially be extended to other disease states and immunological phenotypes. In an earlier analysis of some 500 of the donors, most TCR beta V segments were observed in productive rearrangements about 87% or about 30% of the time, broadly matching IMGT annotations. A further reported finding was that TCR beta sequences accurately predicted the HLA-A and HLA-B alleles for most subjects in the first cohort.

On this clone itself: Its antigen remains unidentified. Within one base of it there is no much larger clone, and no base qualities were kept.

From its cysteine to its phenylalanine, the CDR3 spans 15 amino acids. Only the CDR3 DNA stays, 45 bases, in frame from base 1. V and J lose 6 bases and 7 bases, and a span of 18 bases separates them. The germline V gene encodes CDR1 MGHDK and CDR2 SYGVNS. Library creation used the immunoSEQ multiplex PCR assay. For the multiplex PCR, a mixture combining 60 forward primers for TCR Vbeta segments and 13 reverse primers for TCR Jbeta segments was used. A multiplex PCR assay on genomic DNA amplified the CDR3 region of rearranged TCR beta genes. Amplified TCR beta libraries were sequenced as 87-base-pair reads on the Illumina HiSeq System. Processing in the source paper ran as follows. In a later analysis, tens of millions of unique TCR beta chains were counted across the 650 to 700 repertoires, and approximately 11 million of these chains were shared by at least two donors. Raw reads were error-corrected and collapsed into unique sequences with a nearest-neighbor algorithm that merged closely related sequences to remove PCR and sequencing errors. CDR3 sequences were aligned to IMGT reference sequences to assign V, D and J gene segments. Each retained sequence needed at least a six-nucleotide match to both a V gene segment and a J gene segment. A rearrangement was called productive if the CDR3 had no stop codons and remained in frame with V and J, and every other rearrangement was called non-productive. CDR3 was defined according to IMGT convention as the region running from the second conserved V-encoded cysteine to the conserved J-encoded phenylalanine. In an earlier analysis of around 600 of the donors, sequences lacking an unambiguous match to a single V gene segment were excluded. In an earlier analysis of almost 600 of the donors, a V segment was called functional when productive rearrangements were above 56.7%, and segregating when the standard deviation between donors exceeded 5%. To diagnose cytomegalovirus status from the catalog of TCR beta chain sequences, a statistical classification framework was built. A later analysis assigned V and J genes by comparing TCR nucleotide sequences with IMGT/GENE-DB human TR gene sequences. The TCRdist pipeline was used in a later analysis to assign CDR3 sequences and most-parsimonious VDJ recombination scenarios. In a later analysis, each TCR beta chain was defined by its CDR3 amino acid sequence together with its V-gene family, and reads without a unique V-gene family were excluded. A later analysis removed 592 highly shared, low-generation-probability nucleotide sequences to deal with suspected cross-contamination and a sequencing artifact. A later analysis calculated a clonal expansion index for each public chain from normalized within-repertoire ranks of inferred template counts. A later analysis computed generation probabilities with a VDJ recombination model fitted to out-of-frame rearrangements, and checked the results against IGoR. A later analysis scored TCR-TCR, TCR-HLA and TCR-CMV co-occurrence with hypergeometric tests, applying a repertoire-size bias correction to TCR pairs. In a later analysis, false discovery rates were estimated by permuting HLA or CMV assignments 20 times. In a later analysis, co-occurring TCRs were grouped with DBSCAN, and TCRdist sequence similarity was added when clustering was performed within HLA-allele-positive subsets. For co-occurrence clustering, repertoires with fewer than 30,000 or more than 120,000 public chains were excluded, along with roughly 5 repertoires with anomalous nucleotide sharing. The table was pulled from immuneACCESS by TCRdb, which kept in-frame rearrangements only. Such tables lose some clones; where checked, under half of the loss comes from unresolved V genes, and the rest has no known cause. V, J and clone size are those of that table, while D and trimming were read from the DNA. This sample has 85,000 to 130,000 clones in its table, and over 70% of those were observed once. The ten largest account for 2.5% to 3.5% of the sample.

The receptor's source is a male donor in good health and CMV-seropositive. The chain is assembled from TRBV25-1 and TRBJ1-4; TRBD1 might be the D gene, on 6 matching bases. Sequences were obtained from PBMCs. Read as DNA, the sequence is TGTGCCAGCAGCCGGGGTGGGGGGGCCGGTGAAAAACTGTTTTTT. This translates into CASSRGGGAGEKLFF.